Shown below are 26 T cell receptor beta chains from a single sample sequenced in a study of T-cell memory formation after mild COVID-19. TCRdb reprocessed the 5' RACE reads via MiXCR and lists one record per CDR3 protein. The sample comprises about 340,000 distinct CDR3 sequences, 21% of which are singletons, and roughly an eighth rests with the top ten. Sample: PBMCs or a T cell subset sorted from them (not recorded which). The receptors were gathered from an adult woman who had mild COVID-19 (a few samples of this study predate the infection). Cell type and time point are not known.

The chain joins TRBV3-1 to TRBJ2-7; 10 bases align to TRBD2. The CDR3 is made up of 15 amino acids. Germline CDR1 and CDR2: LGHDT and YNNKEL (reference sequence). Losses at the gene ends were 6 bases for V and 4 bases for J; bases not matched to a gene: 9. The CDR3 DNA is TGTGCCAGCAGTCTTATAGCGGGGGGAAGGTACGAGCAGTACTTC. Translation: CASSLIAGGRYEQYF.

This clonotype was seen only a few times. V is TRBV5-1 and J is TRBJ2-3; 7 positions agree with TRBD1. CDR1 and CDR2 (germline): SGHRS, YFSETQ. The ends lost 5 bases at V and 3 bases at J; junction bases unmatched: 6. The CDR3 runs to 14 residues. CDR3 sequence (DNA): TGCGCCAGCAGGAAACAGGGGAGTACAGATACGCAGTATTTT. Translation: CASRKQGSTDTQYF.

V and J are TRBV5-1 and TRBJ2-3; TRBD1 agrees at 10 bases. CDR1 is SGHRS and CDR2 is YFSETQ in the germline V gene. CDR3 length: 16 residues. The V and J ends lost 0 bases and 4 bases, in that order; junction bases with no gene match: 5. In nucleotides, the CDR3 is TGCGCCAGCAGCTTGGCGGGGACAGGGGACGCAGATACGCAGTATTTT. Protein: CASSLAGTGDADTQYF.

V is TRBV20-1 and J is TRBJ1-2; D not resolved. Between the trimmed V and J ends, which lost 4 bases and 8 bases, there was a span of 14 bases. The germline V gene has CDR1 DFQATT and CDR2 SNEGSKA (reference sequence). This CDR3 has 12 amino acids. CDR3 sequence: CSAIRFGVGYTF. The CDR3 DNA follows: TGCAGTGCTATCAGATTCGGGGTCGGCTACACCTTC.

The V call is TRBV7-6, the J call TRBJ2-7, with TRBD1 as a possible D gene (5 bases). Trimming shortened V by 5 bases and J by 5 bases, and 13 bases separated the two germline ends. The CDR3 runs to 13 residues. CDR1 SGHVS and CDR2 FNYEAQ come from the germline V gene. In DNA form, the CDR3 reads TGTGCCAGCAGCACATCAGGGTACAACGAGCAGTACTTC. As protein: CASSTSGYNEQYF.

This clonotype was seen ten or more times. The chain recombines TRBV5-1 with TRBJ1-6, with D perhaps matching TRBD1 (5 bases). The CDR3 has 15 residues. Germline assignment: CDR1 SGHRS and CDR2 YFSETQ. Trimming took 3 bases from V and 0 from J, leaving 7 bases between them. The CDR3 DNA reads TGCGCCAGCAGCTCGACAGACTCCTATAATTCACCCCTCCACTTT. Encoded protein: CASSSTDSYNSPLHF. The full variable domain, with the rest looked up from reference TRBV5-1 and TRBJ1-6, is KAGVTQTPRYLIKTRGQQVTLSCSPISGHRSVSWYQQTPGQGLQFLFEYFSETQRNKGNFPGRFSGRQFSNSRSEMNVSTLELGDSALYLCASSSTDSYNSPLHFGNGTRLTVT.

The V and J genes are TRBV7-6 and TRBJ2-2, with D possibly TRBD1 on 6 matching bases. Germline CDR1 SGHVS, CDR2 FNYEAQ. This CDR3 contains 15 residues. V lost 5 bases, J lost 1 base, and 11 bases lay in between. The CDR3 loop reads CASSARQVNTGELFF. CDR3 DNA: TGTGCCAGCAGCGCCCGACAGGTGAACACCGGGGAGCTGTTTTTT.

This clonotype is labeled large. The V and J genes are TRBV29-1 and TRBJ2-5; TRBD1 agrees at 9 bases. Per germline, CDR1 SQVTM and CDR2 ANQGSEA. The CDR3 contains 12 residues. The J segment lost 5 bases and the V segment lost 7 bases, leaving 5 bases of the junction unmatched. This CDR3 is CSATGGKETQYF. In DNA, the CDR3 is TGCAGCGCCACAGGGGGCAAGGAGACCCAGTACTTC.

This clonotype was observed many times. The chain carries TRBV24-1 and TRBJ2-1; 8 positions match TRBD1. The length of the CDR3 is 14 residues. With V trimmed by 7 bases and J by 2 bases, 3 bases remained unmatched. CDR1 and CDR2 from the germline V gene are KGHDR and SFDVKD. The CDR3 protein is CATRGQGAYNEQFF. CDR3 nucleotide sequence: TGTGCCACCAGAGGACAGGGAGCCTACAATGAGCAGTTCTTC.

The table lists this clonotype with a count of one. The chain links TRBV20-1 to TRBJ1-1; D remains unclear. The germline V gene has CDR1 DFQATT and CDR2 SNEGSKA (reference sequence). V was trimmed by 3 bases and J by 8 bases, leaving 13 bases between them. The CDR3 is 12 residues long. CDR3 amino acids: CSASKGRLEAFF. The CDR3 bases are TGCAGTGCTAGTAAGGGTCGTCTCGAAGCTTTCTTT.

This clonotype was counted a few times. The CDR3 loop is CASSRPLAGADTQYF. As DNA, the CDR3 is TGTGCCAGCTCACGTCCCCTAGCGGGAGCAGATACGCAGTATTTT. The chain has TRBV18 and TRBJ2-3, with TRBD2 matching 10 bases. The trim removed 4 bases at V and 4 bases at J, leaving 5 bases unmatched. Germline V gene lookup returns CDR1 KGHSH and CDR2 LQKENI. The CDR3 consists of 15 residues.

The chain is built from TRBV6-1 and TRBJ1-2; D is unresolved. The CDR3 is made up of 13 amino acids. In germline, CDR1 is MNHNS, CDR2 SASEGT. Deletions cut 2 bases from V and 5 bases from J, with 9 bases between. As DNA, the CDR3 is TGTGCCAGCAGTGAACAGCTTACATATGGCTACACCTTC. Amino acids: CASSEQLTYGYTF.

This clonotype has more than one count but fewer than ten. J is TRBJ2-7 and V is TRBV4-1, with 10 bases identical to TRBD2. J gave up 0 bases and V 4 bases, and 6 bases lay outside the gene matches. The CDR3 runs 16 residues. From germline, CDR1 is MGHRA and CDR2 YSYEKL. CDR3 loop: CASSLGLAVSSYEQYF. The CDR3 bases are TGCGCCAGCAGCCTCGGACTAGCGGTTAGCTCCTACGAGCAGTACTTC.

This clonotype was observed a few times. The chain joins TRBV18 to TRBJ1-6; maybe TRBD1 (5 bases). CDR3 length: 15 residues. Trimming left V 6 bases short and J 9 bases short, with 18 bases between. Looked up from germline, CDR1 is KGHSH and CDR2 is LQKENI. The DNA for the CDR3 is TGTGCCAGCTCCCGGGACTCCGGCTGGGGTTCACCCCTCCACTTT. As protein: CASSRDSGWGSPLHF.

This clonotype has only a few counts. The CDR3 DNA reads as TGTGCCAGCTCACCCACAAGTAGGGAGACCCAGTACTTC. Translating it yields CASSPTSRETQYF. This chain links TRBV18 with TRBJ2-5; no reliable D call. The CDR3 is 13 amino acids. Trimming cost V 3 bases and J 5 bases, with 10 bases left between them. Germline assignment: CDR1 KGHSH and CDR2 LQKENI. The full variable domain, in which reference TRBV18 and TRBJ2-5 provide the parts outside the CDR3, is NAGVMQNPRHLVRRRGQEARLRCSPMKGHSHVYWYRQLPEEGLKFMVYLQKENIIDESGMPKERFSAEFPKEGPSILRIQQVVRGDSAAYFCASSPTSRETQYFGPGTRLLVL.

This sequence joins TRBV7-6 and TRBJ2-5; 7 bases are a match to TRBD1. CDR3 length equals 16 residues. Losses at the gene ends were 5 bases for V and 1 base for J; bases not matched to a gene: 10. Germline CDR1 reads SGHVS; CDR2 reads FNYEAQ. The CDR3 DNA reads TGTGCCAGCAGCGGCAGGGACAGCTATCCCCAAGAGACCCAGTACTTC. It encodes CASSGRDSYPQETQYF. Full variable domain (outside the CDR3, taken from reference TRBV7-6 and TRBJ2-5): GAGVSQSPRYKVTKRGQDVALRCDPISGHVSLYWYRQALGQGPEFLTYFNYEAQQDKSGLPNDRFSAERPEGSISTLTIQRTEQRDSAMYRCASSGRDSYPQETQYFGPGTRLLVL.

This sequence joins TRBV19 and TRBJ2-1; the match to TRBD2 covers 11 bases. The CDR3 consists of 14 residues. Germline-derived CDR1 and CDR2 are LNHDA and SQIVND (reference sequence). V dropped 10 bases and J dropped 3; count of bases not matched to a gene: 5. Here the CDR3 DNA reads TGTGCCACCCTAACTAGCGGGGGCTACAATGAGCAGTTCTTC. Encoded protein: CATLTSGGYNEQFF.

This clonotype was observed a handful of times. CDR3 region: CASSYGTGATNEKLFF. The CDR3 nucleotides read TGTGCCAGCAGCTACGGGACAGGAGCAACTAATGAAAAACTGTTTTTT. The genes are TRBV7-8 and TRBJ1-4, with 8 bases that match TRBD1. Germline V gene data show CDR1 as SGHVS and CDR2 as FQNEAQ. V shed 4 bases and J 0 bases; nucleotides not matched to a gene: 4. This CDR3 spans 16 amino acids. Full variable domain (missing parts from reference TRBV7-8 and TRBJ1-4): GAGVSQSPRYKVAKRGQDVALRCDPISGHVSLFWYQQALGQGPEFLTYFQNEAQLDKSGLPSDRFFAERPEGSVSTLKIQRTQQEDSAVYLCASSYGTGATNEKLFFGSGTQLSVL.

This chain connects TRBV20-1 to TRBJ1-5; tentatively, D is TRBD1 (5 bases). Trimming pared 5 bases from V and 2 bases from J, leaving 13 bases between. This CDR3 is 14 amino acids long. Germline assignment: CDR1 DFQATT and CDR2 SNEGSKA (reference sequence). In DNA, the CDR3 is TGCAGTGCTGCCCCTGACAGTGGCAATCAGCCCCAGCATTTT. Its protein product is CSAAPDSGNQPQHF.

This clonotype was seen more than once but under ten times. The chain combines TRBV12-3 or TRBV12-4 with TRBJ2-3; D not certain. The CDR3 has 13 amino acids. V lost 5 bases and J lost 5, with 11 bases in between. CDR3 nucleotide sequence: TGTGCCAGCAGTACGGCCGCTGGAGATACGCAGTATTTT. Encoded protein: CASSTAAGDTQYF.

V usage is TRBV29-1 and J usage is TRBJ2-7, with 8 bases fitting TRBD1. This CDR3 is built from 13 residues. With V trimmed by 7 bases and J by 7 bases, 12 bases remained unmatched. In germline, CDR1 is SQVTM, CDR2 ANQGSEA. CDR3 sequence (DNA): TGCAGCGCGAGGACAGGGCTACTACTTGAGCAGTACTTC. Translating it yields CSARTGLLLEQYF.

This chain connects TRBV7-9 to TRBJ2-5; D not certain. Germline values: CDR1 SEHNR, CDR2 FQNEAQ (reference sequence). V lost 0 bases to trimming and J lost 2 bases, with 4 bases between them. CDR3 length: 13 amino acids. The chain's CDR3 is CASSLAPQETQYF. In DNA form, the CDR3 reads TGTGCCAGCAGCTTAGCCCCACAAGAGACCCAGTACTTC.

The J gene is TRBJ2-3, the V gene TRBV7-9; D is possibly TRBD2 (5 bases). This CDR3 contains 16 residues. From germline, CDR1 is SEHNR and CDR2 FQNEAQ (reference sequence). Trimming removed 2 bases from V and 0 bases from J, with 12 bases in between. CDR3 bases: TGTGCCAGCAGCTTATTAATGCGGGCTAGCACAGATACGCAGTATTTT. Translation gives CASSLLMRASTDTQYF. Supplemented by reference TRBV7-9 and TRBJ2-3, the full variable domain reads DTGVSQNPRHKITKRGQNVTFRCDPISEHNRLYWYRQTLGQGPEFLTYFQNEAQLEKSRLLSDRFSAERPKGSFSTLEIQRTEQGDSAMYLCASSLLMRASTDTQYFGPGTRLTVL.

The chain couples TRBV20-1 to TRBJ2-7, with 8 nucleotides matching TRBD1. This CDR3 has 12 residues. The V gene's germline CDR1 is DFQATT and CDR2 SNEGSKA (reference sequence). Germline trimming cut 4 bases from V and 5 bases from J; bases unmatched to any gene: 4. CDR3 DNA: TGCAGTGCTAACGGACAGGGCCACGAGCAGTACTTC. Translated, it gives CSANGQGHEQYF.

The chain joins TRBV12-3 or TRBV12-4 to TRBJ2-1, with D possibly being TRBD1 or TRBD2 (5 bases each). The CDR3 totals 13 residues. The V end was cut by 7 bases, the J end by 1 base, with 8 bases between. The CDR3 DNA follows: TGTGCCAGCAACGAGGGGTCCTACAATGAGCAGTTCTTC. Amino acids: CASNEGSYNEQFF.

The rearrangement joins TRBV6-6 to TRBJ1-2, with D unclear. The CDR3 runs to 14 residues. Trimming shortened V by 4 bases and J by 7 bases, and 16 bases separated the two germline ends. Germline assignment: CDR1 MNHNY and CDR2 SVGAGI (reference sequence). In DNA form, the CDR3 reads TGTGCCAGCAGTTCCTCGAGGGCCGTGGGTGGCTACACCTTC. Protein product: CASSSSRAVGGYTF.